This TCR beta chain was recovered during a study of T cells in Graves' hyperthyroidism and ophthalmopathy. As for the study in general: Blood from the periphery was taken at initial diagnosis, before any treatment.

CDR1 is SGHDN, CDR2 FVKESK, per germline. The CDR3 runs to 16 residues. The V gene lost 3 bases and the J gene lost 1 base, with 15 bases spanning the gap. Using RNA transcripts as the source, TCR beta CDR3 regions were amplified. When the TCR CDR3 underwent first-round RT-PCR, the HTBI primer set was used. MiXCR, run by TCRdb on the multiplex PCR reads, gives a single entry per CDR3 protein. The data hold a few hundred thousand distinct CDR3 sequences, with more than 15% observed a single time. It was uncontrolled infection, other autoimmune disease, pregnancy or lactation that excluded patients. Thyroid ultrasound, orbital computed tomography, clinical symptoms, and serum thyroxine and TRAb underpinned diagnoses. The authors took PBMCs from roughly 9.7 ml fresh peripheral blood.

The TCR was taken from a woman between 18 and 30 years old with Graves' hyperthyroidism. The V gene is TRBV14, the J gene TRBJ2-5, with a weak D call TRBD2 (6 bases). The sequenced sample consisted of blood. In DNA form, the CDR3 reads TGTGCCAGCAGCCAGATAACCGGGAGCGGCCAAGAGACCCAGTACTTC. Protein sequence: CASSQITGSGQETQYF.